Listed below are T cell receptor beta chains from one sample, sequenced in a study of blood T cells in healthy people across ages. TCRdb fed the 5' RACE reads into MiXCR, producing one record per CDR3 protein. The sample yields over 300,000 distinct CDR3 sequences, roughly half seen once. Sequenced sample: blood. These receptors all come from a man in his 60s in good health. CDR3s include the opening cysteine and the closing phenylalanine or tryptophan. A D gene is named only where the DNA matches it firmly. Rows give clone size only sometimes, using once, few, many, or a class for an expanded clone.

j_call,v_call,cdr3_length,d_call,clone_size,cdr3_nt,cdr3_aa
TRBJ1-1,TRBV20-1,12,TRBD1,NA,TGCAGTGCCCAGGACAGGGACATTGAAGCTTTCTTT,CSAQDRDIEAFF
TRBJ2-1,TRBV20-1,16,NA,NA,TGCAGTGCTCGGGTTAGCGAGAGGCGGTCCTACAATGAGCAGTTCTTC,CSARVSERRSYNEQFF
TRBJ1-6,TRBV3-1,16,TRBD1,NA,TGTGCCAGCAGCGTTTGGACAGGCGGTGTTAATTCACCCCTCCACTTT,CASSVWTGGVNSPLHF
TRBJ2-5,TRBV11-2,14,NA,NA,TGTGCCAGCAGCTTAGCCGGTCCGAAAGAGACCCAGTACTTC,CASSLAGPKETQYF
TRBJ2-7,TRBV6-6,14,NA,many,TGTGCCAGCAACGAACGAGACGCGGTTTACGAGCAGTACTTC,CASNERDAVYEQYF
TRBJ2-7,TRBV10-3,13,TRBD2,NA,TGTGCCATCAAGGGCGGGAGAGAGTACGAGCAGTACTTC,CAIKGGREYEQYF
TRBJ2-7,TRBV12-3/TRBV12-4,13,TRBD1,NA,TGTGCCAGTTTCCGGGCAGGGGGATACGAGCAGTACTTC,CASFRAGGYEQYF
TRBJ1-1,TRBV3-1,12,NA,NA,TGTGCCAGCACCCAGATGAACACTGAAGCTTTCTTT,CASTQMNTEAFF
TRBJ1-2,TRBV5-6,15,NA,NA,TGTGCCAGCAGCTTGGGCGGGACCAGTGACTATAGCTACACCTTC,CASSLGGTSDYSYTF
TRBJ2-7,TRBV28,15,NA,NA,TGTGCCAGCAGCGGCGTCGGGCGACTCTCGCTCGAGCAGTACTTC,CASSGVGRLSLEQYF
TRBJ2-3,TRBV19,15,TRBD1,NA,TGTGCCAGTAGTATGAACAGGGGGGAACCAGATACGCAGTATTTT,CASSMNRGEPDTQYF
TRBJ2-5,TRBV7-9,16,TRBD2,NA,TGTGCCAGCAGCTTAGCGGCTAGCGGGAGAAGAGAGACCCAGTACTTC,CASSLAASGRRETQYF
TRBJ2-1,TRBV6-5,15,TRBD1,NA,TGTGCCAGCAGCCGAGAGGGGGCTCGGGACAATGAGCAGTTCTTC,CASSREGARDNEQFF
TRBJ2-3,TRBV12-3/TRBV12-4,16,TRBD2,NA,TGTGCCAGCAGTTTATATAGCGGGGGGCGGGAAGATACGCAGTATTTT,CASSLYSGGREDTQYF
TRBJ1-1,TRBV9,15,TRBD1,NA,TGTGCCAGCAGCGTAGGAACAGGGGCGAACACTGAAGCTTTCTTT,CASSVGTGANTEAFF
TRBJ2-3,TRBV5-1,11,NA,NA,TGCGCCAGCAGCCGACAGAATACGCAGTATTTT,CASSRQNTQYF
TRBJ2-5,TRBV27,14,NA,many,TGTGCCAGCATTATCAGGGAGTTCCAAGAGACCCAGTACTTC,CASIIREFQETQYF
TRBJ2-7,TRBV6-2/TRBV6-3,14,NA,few,TGTGCCAGCAGCTATTTAGGGCCCAGCTACGAGCAGTACTTC,CASSYLGPSYEQYF
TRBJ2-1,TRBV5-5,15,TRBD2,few,TGTGCCAGCAGCTTGTCCCCTAGCGGGAGAGGTGAGCAGTTCTTC,CASSLSPSGRGEQFF
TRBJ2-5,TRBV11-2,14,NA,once,TGTGCCAGCAGCCCTCAAATGAGGCCGGAGACCCAGTACTTC,CASSPQMRPETQYF
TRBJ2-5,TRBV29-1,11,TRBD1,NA,TGCAGCGTTGAGACAGGGGGGACCCAGTACTTC,CSVETGGTQYF
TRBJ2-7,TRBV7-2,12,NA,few,TGTGCCAGCAGCTATGGGTCCTACGAGCAGTACTTC,CASSYGSYEQYF
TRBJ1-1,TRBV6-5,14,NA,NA,TGTGCCAGCAGGGCCAGGGGTCGGCACACTGAAGCTTTCTTT,CASRARGRHTEAFF
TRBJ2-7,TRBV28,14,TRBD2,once,TGTGCCAGCAGTTTAGGGGCTAGCGGAGACGAGCAGTACTTC,CASSLGASGDEQYF
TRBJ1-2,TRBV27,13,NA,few,TGTGCCAGCAGTAACCGGGCAAACTATGGCTACACCTTC,CASSNRANYGYTF
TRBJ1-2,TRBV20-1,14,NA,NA,TGCAGTGCTAGCTTAGCAGGGACAAACTATGGCTACACCTTC,CSASLAGTNYGYTF
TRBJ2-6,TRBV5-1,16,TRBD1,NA,TGCGCCAGCACCCGGGACAGCCGCTCTGGGGCCAACGTCCTGACTTTC,CASTRDSRSGANVLTF
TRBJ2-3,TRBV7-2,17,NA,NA,TGTGCCAGCAGCTTAACCCCCGGGACTTTCTACACAGATACGCAGTATTTT,CASSLTPGTFYTDTQYF
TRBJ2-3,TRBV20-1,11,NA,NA,TGCAGTGCTGGCGACACAGATACGCAGTATTTT,CSAGDTDTQYF
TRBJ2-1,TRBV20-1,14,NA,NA,TGCAGTGCAATCCGACTAGTACCTTACAATGAGCAGTTCTTC,CSAIRLVPYNEQFF
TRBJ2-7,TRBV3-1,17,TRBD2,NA,TGTGCCAGCAGTCCGATGTGGGTACTAGCGGGAGCGGACGAGCAGTACTTC,CASSPMWVLAGADEQYF
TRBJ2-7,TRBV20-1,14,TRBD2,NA,TGCAGTGCTAGTCGCGGGAGTAAAGCCTACGAGCAGTACTTC,CSASRGSKAYEQYF
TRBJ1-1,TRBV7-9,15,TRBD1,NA,TGTGCCAGCAGGGAGACAGGGTCGATGAACACTGAAGCTTTCTTT,CASRETGSMNTEAFF
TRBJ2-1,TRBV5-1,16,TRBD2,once,TGCGCCAGCAGCACCACCCCGAGCGGGAGTAGACGGGAGCAGTTCTTC,CASSTTPSGSRREQFF
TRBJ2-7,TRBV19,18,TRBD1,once,TGTGCCAGTAGTCCAGGGTTTTGGGGACAGGTGAGCTCCTACGAGCAGTACTTC,CASSPGFWGQVSSYEQYF
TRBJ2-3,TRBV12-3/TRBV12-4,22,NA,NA,TGTGCCAGCAGTTTAGCGCTGGGGACTTTGGGTCCTAGCAGGGGGAACGCAGATACGCAGTATTTT,CASSLALGTLGPSRGNADTQYF
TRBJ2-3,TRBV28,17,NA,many,TGTGCCAGCAGTTCCGCTAGCGTGAGACATGGTACAGATACGCAGTATTTT,CASSSASVRHGTDTQYF
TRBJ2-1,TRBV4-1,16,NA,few,TGCGCCAGCAGCCAAGTCGGGCGGGGGCCAAACAATGAGCAGTTCTTC,CASSQVGRGPNNEQFF
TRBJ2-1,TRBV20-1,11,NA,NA,TGCAGTGCTAGGGGCCCTCGGGAGCAGTTCTTC,CSARGPREQFF
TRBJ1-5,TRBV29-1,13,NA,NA,TGCAGCGTTGCCGACCGGACGGATCAGCCCCAGCATTTT,CSVADRTDQPQHF
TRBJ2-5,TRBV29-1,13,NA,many,TGCAGCCCGGGCCGAGGGGTGGAAGAGACCCAGTACTTC,CSPGRGVEETQYF
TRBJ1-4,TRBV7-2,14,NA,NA,TGTGCCAGCAGCTTGTCGCGGCAGGGTGAAAAACTGTTTTTT,CASSLSRQGEKLFF
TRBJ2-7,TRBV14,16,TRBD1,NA,TGTGCCAGCAGCCGGACAGGCTCCAGCTCCTACAATGAGCAGTACTTC,CASSRTGSSSYNEQYF
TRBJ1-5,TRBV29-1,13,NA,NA,TGCAGCGTGGGGTGGGGTAGGAATCAGCCCCAGCATTTT,CSVGWGRNQPQHF
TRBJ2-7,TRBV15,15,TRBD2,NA,TGTGCCACCAGCGGCGGGACTAGCGGGAGGAATGAGCAGTACTTC,CATSGGTSGRNEQYF
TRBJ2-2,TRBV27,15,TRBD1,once,TGTGCCAGCAGTTTATCGGACAGGTACACCGGGGAGCTGTTTTTT,CASSLSDRYTGELFF
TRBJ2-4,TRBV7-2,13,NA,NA,TGTGCCAGCTCGTCGGGACTTCAAGGGGAGCAGTACTTC,CASSSGLQGEQYF
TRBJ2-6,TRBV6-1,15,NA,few,TGTGCCAGCAGCCTCCCCGGGTCTGGGGCCAACGTCCTGACTTTC,CASSLPGSGANVLTF
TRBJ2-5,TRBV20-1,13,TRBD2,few,TGCAGTGCTAGAACTAGCGGGAAAAAGACCCAGTACTTC,CSARTSGKKTQYF
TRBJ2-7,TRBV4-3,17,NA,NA,TGCGCCAGCAGCCCAAGCCGGGGACTGAGCTCCTACAATGAGCAGTACTTC,CASSPSRGLSSYNEQYF
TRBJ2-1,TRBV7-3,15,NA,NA,TGTGCCAGCAGCTTACAGGGCCAGGGAATCGATGAGCAGTTCTTC,CASSLQGQGIDEQFF
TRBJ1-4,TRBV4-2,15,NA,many,TGTGCCAGCAGCCACGGACGGCTTGGCGATGAAAAACTGTTTTTT,CASSHGRLGDEKLFF
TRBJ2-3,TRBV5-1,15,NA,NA,TGCGCCAGCAGGGAGGGGGCCGTTGGCACAGATACGCAGTATTTT,CASREGAVGTDTQYF
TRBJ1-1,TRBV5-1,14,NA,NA,TGCGCCAGCAGCTGGGGCCCTACGGACACTGAAGCTTTCTTT,CASSWGPTDTEAFF